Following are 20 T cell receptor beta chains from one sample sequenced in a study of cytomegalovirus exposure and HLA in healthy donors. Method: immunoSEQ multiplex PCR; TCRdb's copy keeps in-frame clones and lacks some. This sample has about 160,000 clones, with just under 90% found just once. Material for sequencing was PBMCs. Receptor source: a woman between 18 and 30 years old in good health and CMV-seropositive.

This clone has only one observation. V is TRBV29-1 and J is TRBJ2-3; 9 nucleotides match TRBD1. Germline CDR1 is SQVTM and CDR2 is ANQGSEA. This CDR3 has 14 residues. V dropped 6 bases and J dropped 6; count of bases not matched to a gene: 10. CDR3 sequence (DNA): TGCAGCGTGCCTGGGACAGGGTTGAAGGATACGCAGTATTTT. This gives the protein CSVPGTGLKDTQYF.

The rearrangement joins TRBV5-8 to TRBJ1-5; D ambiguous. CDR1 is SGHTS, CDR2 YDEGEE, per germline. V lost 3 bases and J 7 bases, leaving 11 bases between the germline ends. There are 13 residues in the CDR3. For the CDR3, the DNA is TGTGCCAGCAGCTCTACGGGTGAGCAGCCCCAGCATTTT. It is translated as CASSSTGEQPQHF. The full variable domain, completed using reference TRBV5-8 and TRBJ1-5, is EAGVTQSPTHLIKTRGQQATLRCSPISGHTSVYWYQQALGLGLQFLLWYDEGEERNRGNFPPRFSGRQFPNYSSELNVNALELEDSALYLCASSSTGEQPQHFGDGTRLSIL.

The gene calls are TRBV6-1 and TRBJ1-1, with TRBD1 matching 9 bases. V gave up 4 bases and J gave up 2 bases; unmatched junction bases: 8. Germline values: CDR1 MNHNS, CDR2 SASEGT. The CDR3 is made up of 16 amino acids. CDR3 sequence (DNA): TGTGCCAGCAGTGGATACCGGGACAGGGTTAACACTGAAGCTTTCTTT. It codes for CASSGYRDRVNTEAFF.

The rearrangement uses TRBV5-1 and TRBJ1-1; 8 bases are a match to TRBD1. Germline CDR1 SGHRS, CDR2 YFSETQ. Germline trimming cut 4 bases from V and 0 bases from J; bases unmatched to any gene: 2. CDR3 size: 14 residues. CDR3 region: CASSPQGVNTEAFF. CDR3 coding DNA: TGCGCCAGCAGCCCACAGGGGGTGAACACTGAAGCTTTCTTT. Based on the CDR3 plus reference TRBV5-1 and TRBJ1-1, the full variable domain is KAGVTQTPRYLIKTRGQQVTLSCSPISGHRSVSWYQQTPGQGLQFLFEYFSETQRNKGNFPGRFSGRQFSNSRSEMNVSTLELGDSALYLCASSPQGVNTEAFFGQGTRLTVV.

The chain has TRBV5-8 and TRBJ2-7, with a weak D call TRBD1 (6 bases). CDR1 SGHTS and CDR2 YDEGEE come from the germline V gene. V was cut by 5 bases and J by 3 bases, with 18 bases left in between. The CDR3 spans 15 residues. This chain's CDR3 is CASRELQGTIYEQYF. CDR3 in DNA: TGTGCCAGCAGGGAACTCCAGGGGACGATCTACGAGCAGTACTTC.

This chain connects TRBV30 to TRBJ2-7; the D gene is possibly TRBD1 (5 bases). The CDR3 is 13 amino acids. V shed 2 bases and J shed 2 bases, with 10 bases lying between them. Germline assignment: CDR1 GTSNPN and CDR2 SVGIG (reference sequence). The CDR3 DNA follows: TGTGCCTGGAGTTCGGCAGGGACCTACGAGCAGTACTTC. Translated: CAWSSAGTYEQYF.

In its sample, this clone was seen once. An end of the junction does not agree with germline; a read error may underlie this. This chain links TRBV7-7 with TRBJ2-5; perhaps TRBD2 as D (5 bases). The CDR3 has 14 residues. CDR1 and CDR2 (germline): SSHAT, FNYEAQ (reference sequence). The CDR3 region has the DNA TGTGCTAGCAGCTTAGGGAGCGCCCAAGAGACCCAGTACTTC. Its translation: CASSLGSAQETQYF.

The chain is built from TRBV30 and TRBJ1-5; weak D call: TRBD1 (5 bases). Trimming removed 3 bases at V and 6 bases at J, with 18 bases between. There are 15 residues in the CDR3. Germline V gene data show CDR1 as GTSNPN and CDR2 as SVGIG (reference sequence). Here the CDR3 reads CAWSKGRTRGQPQHF. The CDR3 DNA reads TGTGCCTGGAGCAAGGGGAGGACGAGGGGTCAGCCCCAGCATTTT.

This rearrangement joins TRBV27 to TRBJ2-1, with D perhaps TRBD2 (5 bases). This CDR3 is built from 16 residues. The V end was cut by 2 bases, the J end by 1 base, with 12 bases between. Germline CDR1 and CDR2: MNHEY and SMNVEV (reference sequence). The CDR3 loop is CASSLEVAWSYNEQFF. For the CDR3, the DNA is TGTGCCAGCAGTTTAGAGGTAGCGTGGTCCTACAATGAGCAGTTCTTC.

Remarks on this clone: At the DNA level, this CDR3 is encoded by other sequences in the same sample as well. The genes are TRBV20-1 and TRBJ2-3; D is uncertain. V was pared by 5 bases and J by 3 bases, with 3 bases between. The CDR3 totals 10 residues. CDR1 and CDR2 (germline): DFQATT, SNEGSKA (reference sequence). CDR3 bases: TGCAGTGCTTCGACAGATACGCAGTATTTT. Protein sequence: CSASTDTQYF.

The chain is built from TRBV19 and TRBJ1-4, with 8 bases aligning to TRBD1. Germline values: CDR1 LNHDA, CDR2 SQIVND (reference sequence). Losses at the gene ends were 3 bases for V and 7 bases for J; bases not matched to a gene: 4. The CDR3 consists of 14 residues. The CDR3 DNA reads TGTGCCAGTAGTATCAACAGGGGGGCTGAAAAACTGTTTTTT. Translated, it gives CASSINRGAEKLFF.

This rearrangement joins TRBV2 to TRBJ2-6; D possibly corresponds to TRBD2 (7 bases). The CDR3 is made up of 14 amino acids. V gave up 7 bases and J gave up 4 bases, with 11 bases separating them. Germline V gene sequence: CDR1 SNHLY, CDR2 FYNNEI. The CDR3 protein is CASKGGYGANVLTF. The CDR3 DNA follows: TGTGCCAGCAAGGGGGGGTACGGGGCCAACGTCCTGACTTTC.

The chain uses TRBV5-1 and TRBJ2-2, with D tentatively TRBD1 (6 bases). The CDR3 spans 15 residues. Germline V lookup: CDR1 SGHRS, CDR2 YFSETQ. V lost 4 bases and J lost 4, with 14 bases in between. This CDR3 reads CASSDRPGGTGELFF. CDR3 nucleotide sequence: TGCGCCAGCAGCGACAGGCCCGGTGGCACCGGGGAGCTGTTTTTT.

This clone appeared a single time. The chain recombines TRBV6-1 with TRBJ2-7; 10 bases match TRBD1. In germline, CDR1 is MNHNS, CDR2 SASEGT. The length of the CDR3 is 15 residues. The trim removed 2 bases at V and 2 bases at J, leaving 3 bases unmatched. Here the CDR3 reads CASSERDRGAYEQYF. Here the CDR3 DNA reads TGTGCCAGCAGTGAACGGGACAGGGGCGCCTACGAGCAGTACTTC.

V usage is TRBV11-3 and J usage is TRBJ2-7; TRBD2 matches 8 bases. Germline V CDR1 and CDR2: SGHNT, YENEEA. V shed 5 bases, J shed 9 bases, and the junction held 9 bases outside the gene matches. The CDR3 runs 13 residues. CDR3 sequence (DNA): TGTGCCAGCAGCGTACTAGCGGTCGGGGGGCAGTACTTC. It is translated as CASSVLAVGGQYF. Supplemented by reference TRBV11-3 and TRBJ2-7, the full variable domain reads EAGVVQSPRYKIIEKKQPVAFWCNPISGHNTLYWYLQNLGQGPELLIRYENEEAVDDSQLPKDRFSAERLKGVDSTLKIQPAELGDSAVYLCASSVLAVGGQYFGPGTRLTVT.

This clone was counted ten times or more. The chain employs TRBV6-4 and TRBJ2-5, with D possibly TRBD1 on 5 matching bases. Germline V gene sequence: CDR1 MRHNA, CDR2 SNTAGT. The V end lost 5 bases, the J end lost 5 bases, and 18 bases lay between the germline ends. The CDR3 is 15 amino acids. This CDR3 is CASSKGVAQGETQYF. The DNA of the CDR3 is TGTGCCAGCAGTAAAGGTGTCGCGCAGGGCGAGACCCAGTACTTC.

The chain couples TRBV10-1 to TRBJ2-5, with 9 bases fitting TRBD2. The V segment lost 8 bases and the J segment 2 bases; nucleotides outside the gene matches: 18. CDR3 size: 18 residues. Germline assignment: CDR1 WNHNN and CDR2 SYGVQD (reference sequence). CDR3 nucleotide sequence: TGCGCCAGCGGCCTGCCAGGGAGGCGGGAGGGCCTTCAAGAGACCCAGTACTTC. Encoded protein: CASGLPGRREGLQETQYF.

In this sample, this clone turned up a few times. This chain's CDR3 is CASSDELQGSNQPQHF. The CDR3 DNA is TGTGCCAGCAGTGACGAGTTACAGGGTAGCAATCAGCCCCAGCATTTT. V is TRBV6-1 and J is TRBJ1-5; TRBD1 is a possible D gene (6 bases). This CDR3 spans 16 amino acids. Trimming pared 3 bases from V and 0 bases from J, leaving 12 bases between. In germline, CDR1 is MNHNS, CDR2 SASEGT.

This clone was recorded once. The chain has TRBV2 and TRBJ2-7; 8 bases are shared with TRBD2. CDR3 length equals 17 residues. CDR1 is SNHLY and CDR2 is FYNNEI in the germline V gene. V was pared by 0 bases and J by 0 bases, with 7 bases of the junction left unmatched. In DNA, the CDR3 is TGTGCCAGCAGTGAAGCCGGACTAGCCCAGAGCTCCTACGAGCAGTACTTC. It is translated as CASSEAGLAQSSYEQYF.

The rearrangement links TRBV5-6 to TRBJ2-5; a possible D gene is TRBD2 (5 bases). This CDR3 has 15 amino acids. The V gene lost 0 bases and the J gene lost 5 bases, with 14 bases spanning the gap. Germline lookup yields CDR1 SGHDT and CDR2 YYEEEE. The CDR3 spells CASSLAPSTRETQYF. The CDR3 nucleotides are TGTGCCAGCAGCTTGGCCCCGTCCACTAGGGAGACCCAGTACTTC.